This T cell receptor (beta chain) stems from a study of T-cell reconstitution after alpha-beta-depleted transplantation in children (TCRdb year 2016). In the study overall: Using TCR repertoire profiling, the study quantitatively followed how T-cell immune reconstitution unfolded in children after TCRalphabeta/CD19-depleted allogeneic hematopoietic cell transplantation.

Libraries were built with PCR. Data came from an Illumina HiSeq 2500. Molecular barcoding was employed in the preparation of TCR libraries, with unique molecular identifiers being used to normalize TCRbeta repertoire quantification. TCRdb reprocessing: public reads trimmed at Q25 with fastp, clones called with MiXCR, in-frame beta chains kept. Each entry merges the rows of one CDR3 protein and shows their most common DNA and genes. In this sample the table shows under 300,000 distinct CDR3 sequences, approximately 9.9% of which occur a single time. Roughly 5.1% of the sample comes from the top ten. This clonotype has at least ten counts. The antigen this receptor binds is unknown. There are no base qualities to consult, and no much larger clone falls within one base. Sequences were derived from PBMCs from the stem cell graft donor, sampled from the stem cell graft. The receptor was derived from a human donor who donated a stem cell graft to a child with SCID.

CDR3 protein: CASSLLDRADYGYTF. DNA sequence: TGTGCCAGCAGCCTCCTGGACAGGGCCGATTATGGCTACACCTTC. Recombination connected TRBV21-1 to TRBJ1-2; the D call of TRBD1 is as the table states it, not checked on the DNA. TRBV21-1 is a pseudogene locus. The CDR3 spans 15 residues, from the cysteine through the phenylalanine. The entry retains the CDR3 DNA only, 45 bases that are in frame from base 1.